The table lists the clone carrying this TCR beta chain with many counts. Its antigen is not known. The data stem from a study of human T cells and chemical hapten exposure. Study information: Per-sample TCR yield variation was attributed mainly to small pooled library volume differences.

Study results and limitations: DPC sensitization produced no change in TCRs with frequency above 1 in 1000.

Trimming removed 7 bases from V and 0 bases from J, with 17 bases in between. Germline assignment: CDR1 SGHVS and CDR2 FQNEAQ. CDR3 length equals 16 residues. Time point specified: healthy volunteer bleed at 2 weeks. The starting material, unfractionated whole blood, was used for total RNA extraction. In the original analysis: There were a median of roughly 100,000 TCRs per sample, with a range from about 20,000 to 700,000. TCRdb ran MiXCR on the RACE reads and lists one entry per CDR3 protein. The V and J calls, along with clone size, are taken from TCRdb and not from the paper's own processing. The sample consists of about 93,000 distinct CDR3 sequences, about 10% of them appearing once.

This TCR was recovered from a female donor in good health. Some clones in this sample may be carry-over from other donors' samples. Sequenced sample: whole blood. This chain connects TRBV7-8 to TRBJ2-3; possible D gene TRBD1, 6 bases. The CDR3 region has the DNA TGTGCCAGCACCCGGCCCGGACAGCTAAGCACAGATACGCAGTATTTT. Its translation: CASTRPGQLSTDTQYF.